A selection of T cell receptor beta chains follows, all from one sample in a study of blood T cell repertoires in COVID-19. The repertoire was sequenced with immunoSEQ multiplex PCR; TCRdb's copy has only in-frame clones and lacks some. The sample includes under 300,000 clones, about 80% of them seen just once. Sequences were obtained from peripheral blood. Source of these receptors: a woman of 80 years or more with acute or convalescent COVID-19. Both conserved end residues are part of each CDR3. A D gene is named only where the DNA matches it firmly. A clone size is listed for some rows: how often the clone was seen (once, few, many), or a class if it is expanded.

>.|TRBV5-4|once|TRBJ1-4
CASSLEGASEKLFF
TGTGCCAGCAGCTTGGAAGGGGCTTCTGAAAAACTGTTTTTT
>.|TRBV2|.|TRBJ2-7
CASSSQGGRDEQYF
TGTGCCAGCAGTTCCCAGGGGGGTAGAGACGAGCAGTACTTC
>.|TRBV18|few|TRBJ1-1
CASSPPSHSTEAFF
TGTGCCAGCTCACCACCATCCCACAGCACTGAAGCTTTCTTT
>.|TRBV6-1|.|TRBJ1-5
CASSGQPQGNNQPQHF
TGTGCCAGCAGTGGCCAACCTCAGGGAAACAATCAGCCCCAGCATTTT
>.|TRBV28|.|TRBJ1-5
CASRWQGNQPQHF
TGTGCCAGCAGATGGCAGGGGAATCAGCCCCAGCATTTT
>.|TRBV5-1|.|TRBJ1-2
CASSLEEGIYGYTF
TGCGCCAGCAGCTTGGAAGAGGGAATCTATGGCTACACCTTC
>.|TRBV6-6|.|TRBJ1-5
CASRREGNNQPQHF
TGTGCCAGCAGACGCGAGGGCAACAATCAGCCCCAGCATTTT
>TRBD2|TRBV9|.|TRBJ2-1
CASSYSGTSPGEQFF
TGTGCCAGCAGCTATTCCGGGACTAGTCCAGGTGAGCAGTTCTTC
>.|TRBV19|.|TRBJ2-1
CASSMPDLSSYNEQFF
TGTGCCAGTAGTATGCCGGACTTAAGCTCCTACAATGAGCAGTTCTTC
>.|TRBV29-1|.|TRBJ1-1
CSVERGSWAFF
TGCAGCGTTGAACGAGGGTCCTGGGCTTTCTTT
>.|TRBV11-1|.|TRBJ1-1
CASSALSGRDTEAFF
TGTGCCAGCAGCGCCCTCTCGGGCAGGGACACTGAAGCTTTCTTT
>TRBD2|TRBV6-5|.|TRBJ2-3
CASSYSSGGLTDTQYF
TGTGCCAGCAGTTACTCTAGCGGGGGCCTCACAGATACGCAGTATTTT
>TRBD1|TRBV30|.|TRBJ1-3
CAWSKDRGFSGNTIYF
TGTGCCTGGAGTAAGGACAGGGGGTTCTCTGGAAACACCATATATTTT
>TRBD1|TRBV28|.|TRBJ1-2
CASSTLVWGGQGGVYGYTF
TGTGCCAGCAGTACTTTAGTTTGGGGGGGACAGGGCGGTGTGTATGGCTACACCTTC
>.|TRBV27|.|TRBJ1-2
CAGRSYGYTF
TGTGCCGGAAGGAGCTATGGCTACACCTTC
>TRBD1|TRBV5-4|.|TRBJ2-1
CASSPTGANEQFF
TGTGCCAGCAGCCCGACAGGGGCCAATGAGCAGTTCTTC
>.|TRBV9|.|TRBJ2-3
CASSERGTDTQYF
TGTGCCAGCAGCGAACGGGGCACAGATACGCAGTATTTT
>TRBD1|TRBV2|.|TRBJ1-5
CASSAGGRGGNQPQHF
TGTGCCAGCAGTGCAGGGGGCAGGGGCGGCAATCAGCCCCAGCATTTT
>.|TRBV18|.|TRBJ2-7
CASSPGAGAPYEQYF
TGTGCCAGCTCACCAGGGGCAGGGGCTCCCTACGAGCAGTACTTC
>.|TRBV7-2|.|TRBJ1-2
CASSLGGYGYTF
TGTGCCAGCAGCCTTGGAGGCTATGGCTACACCTTC
>TRBD1|TRBV4-1|.|TRBJ2-4
CASSPLNDRGKNIQYF
TGCGCCAGCAGCCCCCTTAATGACAGGGGAAAAAACATTCAGTACTTC
>.|TRBV7-2|.|TRBJ2-3
CASSLAATFTDTQYF
TGTGCCAGCAGCTTAGCGGCCACCTTCACAGATACGCAGTATTTT
>TRBD1|TRBV29-1|.|TRBJ2-7
CSIQLRQGNEQYF
TGCAGCATCCAATTGAGACAGGGGAACGAGCAGTACTTC
>.|TRBV6-5|.|TRBJ1-1
CASRIWGHMNTEAFF
TGTGCCAGCAGAATTTGGGGGCATATGAACACTGAAGCTTTCTTT
>TRBD1|TRBV10-3|.|TRBJ1-3
CAISETGVGNTIYF
TGTGCCATCAGTGAGACAGGGGTCGGAAACACCATATATTTT
>.|TRBV7-9|.|TRBJ2-1
CASSLRGEQFF
TGTGCCAGCAGCTTACGGGGAGAGCAGTTCTTC
>.|TRBV29-1|.|TRBJ1-5
CSVAWTANQPQHF
TGCAGCGTTGCCTGGACAGCGAATCAGCCCCAGCATTTT
>TRBD2|TRBV2|.|TRBJ2-5
CASRRGGPPETQYF
TGTGCCAGCAGACGGGGGGGGCCTCCCGAGACCCAGTACTTC
>.|TRBV28|.|TRBJ2-2
CASSLPELDQFF
TGTGCCAGCAGTTTACCTGAACTAGATCAGTTTTTT
>.|TRBV19|.|TRBJ1-5
CASSTRRGDQPQHF
TGTGCCAGTAGTACTCGCAGAGGAGATCAGCCCCAGCATTTT
>TRBD1|TRBV28|.|TRBJ2-7
CASSRQGPYEQYF
TGTGCCAGCAGCCGACAGGGACCCTACGAGCAGTACTTC
>.|TRBV5-1|.|TRBJ2-7
CASSLNSGSGEQYF
TGCGCCAGCAGCTTGAACTCAGGTAGTGGCGAGCAGTACTTC
>.|TRBV2|.|TRBJ2-7
CASRIDRRYSYEQYF
TGTGCCAGCAGAATAGACAGGCGATACTCCTACGAGCAGTACTTC
>.|TRBV18|.|TRBJ2-7
CASSPQTGPGEQYF
TGTGCCAGCTCACCCCAGACAGGACCTGGCGAGCAGTACTTC
>TRBD2|TRBV5-4|.|TRBJ2-5
CASTRGRGQETQYF
TGTGCCAGCACCCGGGGGAGGGGCCAAGAGACCCAGTACTTC
>TRBD2|TRBV2|.|TRBJ2-3
CARGLRGGGTDTQYF
TGTGCCAGGGGCCTGCGGGGGGGCGGCACAGATACGCAGTATTTT
>.|TRBV2|.|TRBJ1-4
CASSEEPPKGGKLFF
TGTGCCAGCAGTGAAGAGCCCCCTAAGGGAGGAAAACTGTTTTTT
>.|TRBV7-8|.|TRBJ2-5
CASSTTLRGPGETQYF
TGTGCCAGCAGCACCACTTTGCGGGGGCCCGGGGAGACCCAGTACTTC
>TRBD1|TRBV9|once|TRBJ1-3
CASSVESRGLGAGNTIYF
TGTGCCAGCAGCGTAGAATCTAGGGGGCTCGGAGCTGGAAACACCATATATTTT
>TRBD1|TRBV28|.|TRBJ1-2
CANARDRDYGYTF
TGTGCCAACGCACGGGACAGGGACTATGGCTACACCTTC
>TRBD1|TRBV11-3|.|TRBJ2-1
CASSQGVYNEQFF
TGTGCCAGCAGCCAGGGGGTTTACAATGAGCAGTTCTTC
>.|TRBV28|.|TRBJ2-7
CASSSPQGTLYEQYF
TGTGCCAGCAGTTCGCCACAGGGGACTCTGTACGAGCAGTACTTC
>.|TRBV6-5|.|TRBJ2-1
CASSKLVDEQFF
TGTGCCAGCAGTAAACTGGTCGATGAGCAGTTCTTC
>TRBD2|TRBV10-3|.|TRBJ2-3
CAISGTSGTTDTQYF
TGTGCCATCAGTGGGACTAGCGGGACCACAGATACGCAGTATTTT
>TRBD1|TRBV3-1/TRBV3-2|.|TRBJ2-1
CASNDRDGEQFF
TGTGCCAGCAACGACAGGGATGGTGAGCAGTTCTTC
>.|TRBV5-1|.|TRBJ2-2
CASSLLRNTGELFF
TGCGCCAGCAGCTTGCTTAGAAACACCGGGGAGCTGTTTTTT
>TRBD2|TRBV12-3/TRBV12-4|few|TRBJ2-3
CASSLLTSGGAYF
TGTGCCAGCAGTTTATTAACTAGCGGGGGGGCCTACTTT
>.|TRBV7-2|.|TRBJ1-5
CASSLGSSSNQPQHF
TGTGCCAGCAGCTTAGGTTCCTCTAGCAATCAGCCCCAGCATTTT
>.|TRBV6-5|once|TRBJ1-2
CASSRESNYGYTF
TGTGCCAGCAGTAGAGAGAGTAACTATGGCTACACCTTC
>.|TRBV5-6|.|TRBJ1-5
CASSKLGHPNQPQHF
TGTGCCAGCAGCAAATTGGGACATCCTAATCAGCCCCAGCATTTT
>.|TRBV4-1|.|TRBJ2-7
CASSPSPVDTYEQYF
TGCGCCAGCAGCCCCTCCCCTGTGGACACCTACGAGCAGTACTTC
>TRBD1|TRBV3-1/TRBV3-2|.|TRBJ1-3
CASSQARTGGNTIYF
TGTGCCAGCAGCCAAGCCAGGACAGGAGGAAACACCATATATTTT
>.|TRBV7-9|few|TRBJ1-5
CASSSVMGPGGAGNQPQHF
TGTGCCAGCAGCTCCGTTATGGGTCCCGGGGGGGCGGGCAATCAGCCCCAGCATTTT
>TRBD2|TRBV7-2|.|TRBJ2-2
CASSLTAGGPRTGELFF
TGTGCCAGCAGCTTAACGGCGGGGGGGCCCCGAACCGGGGAGCTGTTTTTT
>TRBD1|TRBV28|many|TRBJ2-7
CASSSPPGQSYEQYF
TGTGCCAGCAGTTCACCCCCGGGACAGTCCTACGAGCAGTACTTC
>.|TRBV6-2/TRBV6-3|.|TRBJ2-2
CASSSGRFTGELFF
TGTGCCAGCAGTAGCGGGCGCTTCACCGGGGAGCTGTTTTTT
>.|TRBV19|.|TRBJ1-5
CASSMGRTTGNQPQHF
TGTGCCAGTAGTATGGGGCGCACTACTGGCAATCAGCCCCAGCATTTT
>.|TRBV5-6|.|TRBJ2-7
CASSLAIPRADSRYEQYF
TGTGCCAGCAGCTTGGCCATTCCCCGAGCGGACAGTCGCTACGAGCAGTACTTC
>TRBD2|TRBV7-2|once|TRBJ2-1
CASSLTSGGREQFF
TGTGCCAGCAGCTTGACTAGCGGGGGGCGTGAGCAGTTCTTC
>.|TRBV9|.|TRBJ1-2
CASSAATYGYTF
TGTGCCAGCAGCGCCGCCACTTATGGCTACACCTTC